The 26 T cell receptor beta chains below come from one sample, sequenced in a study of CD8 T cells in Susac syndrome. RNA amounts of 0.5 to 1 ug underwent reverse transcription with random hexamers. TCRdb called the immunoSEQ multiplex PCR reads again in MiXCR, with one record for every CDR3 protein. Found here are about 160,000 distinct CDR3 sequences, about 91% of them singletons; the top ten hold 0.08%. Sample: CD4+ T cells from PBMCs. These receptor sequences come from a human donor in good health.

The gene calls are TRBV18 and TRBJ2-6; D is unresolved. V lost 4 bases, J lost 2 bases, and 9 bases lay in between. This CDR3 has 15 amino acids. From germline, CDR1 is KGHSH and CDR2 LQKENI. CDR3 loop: CASSLALAGANVLTF. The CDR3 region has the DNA TGTGCCAGCTCACTCGCACTCGCTGGGGCCAACGTCCTGACTTTC.

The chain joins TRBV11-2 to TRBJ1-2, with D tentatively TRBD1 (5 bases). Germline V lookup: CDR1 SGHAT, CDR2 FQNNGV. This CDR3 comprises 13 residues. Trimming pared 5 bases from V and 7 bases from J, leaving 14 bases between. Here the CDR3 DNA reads TGTGCCAGCAGCCTCCGGAGGGGCATTGGCTACACCTTC. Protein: CASSLRRGIGYTF.

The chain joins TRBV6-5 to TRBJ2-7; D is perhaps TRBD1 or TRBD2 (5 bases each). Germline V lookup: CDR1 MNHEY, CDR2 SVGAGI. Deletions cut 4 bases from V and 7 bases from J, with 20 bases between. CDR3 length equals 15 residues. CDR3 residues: CASSSPRDGMGEQYF. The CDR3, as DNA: TGTGCCAGCAGTTCCCCCCGGGACGGGATGGGGGAGCAGTACTTC.

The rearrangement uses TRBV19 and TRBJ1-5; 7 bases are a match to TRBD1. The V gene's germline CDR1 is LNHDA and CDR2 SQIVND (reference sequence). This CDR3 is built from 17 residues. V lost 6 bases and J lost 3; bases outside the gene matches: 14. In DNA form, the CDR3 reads TGTGCCAGTAGCCCCAGAGGGGGCGATAGGGACAATCAGCCCCAGCATTTT. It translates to CASSPRGGDRDNQPQHF.

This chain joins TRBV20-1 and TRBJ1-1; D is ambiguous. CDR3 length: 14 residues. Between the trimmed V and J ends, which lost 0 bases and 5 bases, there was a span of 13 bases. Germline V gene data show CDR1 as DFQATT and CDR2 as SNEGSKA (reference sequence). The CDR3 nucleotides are TGCAGTGCTAGAGAGGGTCCCTCGGGTACTGAAGCTTTCTTT. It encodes CSAREGPSGTEAFF.

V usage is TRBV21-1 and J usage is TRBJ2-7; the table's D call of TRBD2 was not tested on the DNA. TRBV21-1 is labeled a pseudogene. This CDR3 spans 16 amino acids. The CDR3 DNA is TGTGCCAGCAGCGGCATTACTAGCGGGAGCTTCTACGAGCAGTACTTC. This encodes CASSGITSGSFYEQYF.

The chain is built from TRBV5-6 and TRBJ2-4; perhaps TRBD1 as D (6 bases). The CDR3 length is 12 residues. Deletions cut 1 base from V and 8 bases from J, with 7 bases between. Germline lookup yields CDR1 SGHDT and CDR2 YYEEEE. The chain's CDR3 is CASSLSGDIQYF. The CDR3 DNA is TGTGCCAGCAGCTTGTCAGGGGACATTCAGTACTTC.

CDR3: CASSLVRNGYTF. The CDR3 DNA reads as TGTGCCAGCAGCTTAGTACGGAATGGCTACACCTTC. The genes are TRBV7-2 and TRBJ1-2; no clear D. V gave up 1 base and J gave up 6 bases, with 6 bases separating them. The CDR3 consists of 12 residues. The V gene's germline CDR1 is SGHTA and CDR2 FQGNSA.

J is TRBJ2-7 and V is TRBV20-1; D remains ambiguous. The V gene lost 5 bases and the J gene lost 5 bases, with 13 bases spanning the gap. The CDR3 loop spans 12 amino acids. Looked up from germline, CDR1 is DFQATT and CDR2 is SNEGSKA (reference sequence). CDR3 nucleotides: TGCAGTGCTCCCCTATTCGGAAACGAGCAGTACTTC. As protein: CSAPLFGNEQYF.

The CDR3 nucleotides read TGTGCCAGCAGACCTGGCGGGAGTTCCTACGAGCAGTACTTC. The encoded protein is CASRPGGSSYEQYF. The rearrangement joins TRBV28 to TRBJ2-7; 7 bases map to TRBD2. The CDR3 covers 14 residues. The V and J ends lost 6 bases and 1 base, in that order; junction bases with no gene match: 6. Germline V lookup: CDR1 MDHEN, CDR2 SYDVKM. The full variable domain, in which reference TRBV28 and TRBJ2-7 provide the parts outside the CDR3, is DVKVTQSSRYLVKRTGEKVFLECVQDMDHENMFWYRQDPGLGLRLIYFSYDVKMKEKGDIPEGYSVSREKKERFSLILESASTNQTSMYLCASRPGGSSYEQYFGPGTRLTVT.

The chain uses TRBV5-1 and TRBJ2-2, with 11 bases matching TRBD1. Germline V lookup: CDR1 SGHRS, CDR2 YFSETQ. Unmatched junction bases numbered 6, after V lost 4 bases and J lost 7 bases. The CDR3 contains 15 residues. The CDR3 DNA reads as TGCGCCAGCAGCGGACAGGGGGCGCTTGGCGGGGAGCTGTTTTTT. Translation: CASSGQGALGGELFF.

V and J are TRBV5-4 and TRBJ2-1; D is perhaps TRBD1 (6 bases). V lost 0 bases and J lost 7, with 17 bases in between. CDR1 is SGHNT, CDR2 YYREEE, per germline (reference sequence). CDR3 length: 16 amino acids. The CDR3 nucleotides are TGTGCCAGCAGCTTGGAGGTCTCCAGGGGCGGGAATGAGCAGTTCTTC. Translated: CASSLEVSRGGNEQFF. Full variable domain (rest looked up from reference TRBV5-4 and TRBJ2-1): ETGVTQSPTHLIKTRGQQVTLRCSSQSGHNTVSWYQQALGQGPQFIFQYYREEENGRGNFPPRFSGLQFPNYSSELNVNALELDDSALYLCASSLEVSRGGNEQFFGPGTRLTVL.

The CDR3 loop is CASSSRGTAGSEAFF. The DNA for the CDR3 is TGTGCCAGCAGTTCAAGGGGGACAGCCGGTTCTGAAGCTTTCTTT. The chain couples TRBV6-5 to TRBJ1-1, with 7 positions matching TRBD1. Germline V gives CDR1 MNHEY, CDR2 SVGAGI. The CDR3 length is 15 residues. Unmatched junction bases numbered 11, after V lost 4 bases and J lost 6 bases.

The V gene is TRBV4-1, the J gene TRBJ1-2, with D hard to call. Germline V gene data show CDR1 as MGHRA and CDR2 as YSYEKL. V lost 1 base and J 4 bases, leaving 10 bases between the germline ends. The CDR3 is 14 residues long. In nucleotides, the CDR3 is TGCGCCAGCAGCCAAGTGGTAGGAACCTATGGCTACACCTTC. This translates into CASSQVVGTYGYTF.

DNA of the CDR3: TGCAGTGCTAGAGAGGGACCTTTGGGGGAGCAGTACTTC. Its translation is CSAREGPLGEQYF. The chain uses TRBV20-1 and TRBJ2-7, with D tentatively TRBD1 or TRBD2 (5 bases each). CDR1 is DFQATT, CDR2 SNEGSKA, per germline (reference sequence). The V end was cut by 0 bases, the J end by 7 bases, with 13 bases between. The CDR3 contains 13 residues.

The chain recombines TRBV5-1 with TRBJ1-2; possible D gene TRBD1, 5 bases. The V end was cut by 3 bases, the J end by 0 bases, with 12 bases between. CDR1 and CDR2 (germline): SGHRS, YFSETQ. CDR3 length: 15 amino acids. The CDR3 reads CASSSEGRTNYGYTF. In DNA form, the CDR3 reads TGCGCCAGCAGCTCGGAGGGGCGGACTAACTATGGCTACACCTTC.

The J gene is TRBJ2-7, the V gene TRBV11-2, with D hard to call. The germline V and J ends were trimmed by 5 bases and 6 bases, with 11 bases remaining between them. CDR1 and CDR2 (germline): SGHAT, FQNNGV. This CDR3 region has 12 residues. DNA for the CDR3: TGTGCCAGCAGCCCCCCGACGGGCGAGCAGTACTTC. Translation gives CASSPPTGEQYF.

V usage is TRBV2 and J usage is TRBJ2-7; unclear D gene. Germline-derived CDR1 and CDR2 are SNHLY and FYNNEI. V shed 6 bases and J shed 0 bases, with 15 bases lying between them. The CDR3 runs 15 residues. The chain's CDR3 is CASRELARLSYEQYF. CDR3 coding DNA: TGTGCCAGCAGGGAACTGGCCAGGCTCTCCTACGAGCAGTACTTC.

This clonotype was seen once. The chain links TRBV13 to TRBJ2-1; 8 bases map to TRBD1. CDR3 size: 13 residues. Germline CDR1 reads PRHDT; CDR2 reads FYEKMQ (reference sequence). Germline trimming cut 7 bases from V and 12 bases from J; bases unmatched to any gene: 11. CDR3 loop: CASISSTQGAQFF. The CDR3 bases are TGTGCCAGCATCTCCTCGACCCAGGGGGCGCAGTTCTTC.

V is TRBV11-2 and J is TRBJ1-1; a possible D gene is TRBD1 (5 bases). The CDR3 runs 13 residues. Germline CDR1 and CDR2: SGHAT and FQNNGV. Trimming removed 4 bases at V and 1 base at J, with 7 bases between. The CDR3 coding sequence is TGTGCCAGCAGCTACGACAGGAACACTGAAGCTTTCTTT. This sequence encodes CASSYDRNTEAFF.

The CDR3 bases are TGTGCCAGCAGCTTTCAAACAAATCCAACTAATGAAAAACTGTTTTTT. Translation: CASSFQTNPTNEKLFF. J is TRBJ1-4 and V is TRBV7-2; D gene unclear. Looked up from germline, CDR1 is SGHTA and CDR2 is FQGNSA. The CDR3 covers 16 residues. The V end was cut by 3 bases, the J end by 0 bases, with 11 bases between.

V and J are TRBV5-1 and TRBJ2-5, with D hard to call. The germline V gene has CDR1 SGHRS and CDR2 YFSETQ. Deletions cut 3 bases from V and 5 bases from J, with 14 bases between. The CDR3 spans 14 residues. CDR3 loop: CASSSAGRSETQYF. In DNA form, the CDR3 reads TGCGCCAGCAGCTCGGCCGGACGGAGTGAGACCCAGTACTTC. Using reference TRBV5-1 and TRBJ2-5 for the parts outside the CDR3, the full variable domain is KAGVTQTPRYLIKTRGQQVTLSCSPISGHRSVSWYQQTPGQGLQFLFEYFSETQRNKGNFPGRFSGRQFSNSRSEMNVSTLELGDSALYLCASSSAGRSETQYFGPGTRLLVL.

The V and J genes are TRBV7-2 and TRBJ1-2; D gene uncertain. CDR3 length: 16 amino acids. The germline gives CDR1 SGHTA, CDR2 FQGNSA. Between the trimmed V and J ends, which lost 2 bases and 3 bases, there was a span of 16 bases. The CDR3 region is CASSLRGLADHYGYTF. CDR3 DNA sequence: TGTGCCAGCAGCTTAAGAGGTCTCGCCGATCACTATGGCTACACCTTC.

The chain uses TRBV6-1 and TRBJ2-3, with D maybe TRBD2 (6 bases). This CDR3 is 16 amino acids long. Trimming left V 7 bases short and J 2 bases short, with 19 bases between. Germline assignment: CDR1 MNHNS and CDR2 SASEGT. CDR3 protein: CASIPRRGAYTDTQYF. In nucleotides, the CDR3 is TGTGCCAGCATCCCAAGGAGGGGAGCATACACAGATACGCAGTATTTT.

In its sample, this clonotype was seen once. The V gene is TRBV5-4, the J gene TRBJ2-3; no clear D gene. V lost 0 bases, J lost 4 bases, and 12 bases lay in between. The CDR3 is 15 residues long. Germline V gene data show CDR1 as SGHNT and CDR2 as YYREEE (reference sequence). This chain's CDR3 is CASSLDRSTSDTQYF. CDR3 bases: TGTGCCAGCAGCTTGGACAGATCCACCTCAGATACGCAGTATTTT.

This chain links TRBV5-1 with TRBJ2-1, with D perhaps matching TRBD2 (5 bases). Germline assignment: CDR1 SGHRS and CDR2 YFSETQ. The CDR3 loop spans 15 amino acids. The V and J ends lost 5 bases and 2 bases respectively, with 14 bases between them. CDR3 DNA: TGCGCCAGCAGTTATGAGAGGGCGGCCTACAATGAGCAGTTCTTC. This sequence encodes CASSYERAAYNEQFF.